This T cell receptor beta chain was sequenced for a study of blood T cell repertoires in COVID-19 (dated by TCRdb to about 2020). As for the study more broadly: Collaborator samples came from the United States, Italy and Spain and covered acute and convalescent phases of COVID-19. The material from the prospective study consisted of cDNA or gDNA derived from T cells, B-cell-depleted T cells, or PBMCs. Deeply sampled blood TCRbeta repertoires from subjects exposed to, actively infected with, or recovered from COVID-19 were included in the dataset. The repertoires were made available in a free public database intended to serve as a resource for research on the immune response to SARS-CoV-2. Samples came from the ongoing ImmuneRACE study (first 160 participants) plus 1,254 subjects from 6 global collaborators. Nearly every sample came with metadata listing a de-identified subject ID, COVID-19 status, age in years and sex. Where available, HLA class I and class II types were obtained from metadata supplied by the sample provider rather than from assay-based typing.

One collaborating source in Seattle enrolled patients during active infection and followed them longitudinally through the course of disease. Collaborating institutions collected whole blood in K2EDTA tubes following their own protocols. For TCRbeta analysis, collaborator samples were shipped as frozen whole blood, as isolated PBMCs, or as DNA extracted from either sample type. On the study overall, not on this receptor specifically: Clinical and demographic metadata were provided uncurated, with the amount varying by source and participant.

CDR1 and CDR2, looked up from the germline V gene, are KGHDR and SFDVKD. Reading from cysteine to phenylalanine, the CDR3 counts 15 amino acids. Of the read, only the CDR3 DNA is kept; its 45 bases are in frame from base 1. V is cut back by 3 bases and J by 4 bases, with 4 bases in the junction unmatched. This clone has just one count. Its antigen has not been determined. Nothing much larger sits one base from this clone, and base qualities are not available. TCRbeta CDR3 regions were amplified from genomic DNA by means of the immunoSEQ Assay, a bias-controlled multiplex PCR. The original methods were these. The number of nucleated cells in each sample was estimated from the amplification of reference gene primers within the assay. To quantify the absolute abundance of each unique TCRbeta CDR3 rearrangement, sequence reads were collapsed and filtered. For each sample, productive Simpson clonality was calculated as the square root of Simpson's diversity index across productive rearrangements. TCRdb took over this immuneACCESS table, retaining in-frame rearrangements with V and J assigned. Such tables are incomplete; in checked studies, under half of the missing clones stem from an unresolved V gene, and the remainder is unexplained. V, J and clone size are those of that table, while D and trimming were read from the DNA. Here the sample has a few hundred thousand clones; around 90% occur a single time. 0.8% to 0.85% of the sample belongs to the ten largest clones.

The sequence is built from TRBV24-1 and TRBJ1-5, with TRBD1 identical over 8 junction bases. The TCR sequence derives from a young man with COVID-19, enrolled during active disease. The sample was peripheral blood. The DNA sequence is as follows: TGTGCCACCAGTGATACAACAGGGGGAAATCAGCCCCAGCATTTT. Its protein reads: CATSDTTGGNQPQHF.